These 32 T cell receptor beta chains originate from one sample sequenced in a study of cytomegalovirus exposure and HLA in healthy donors. The PCR contained 60 Vbeta and 13 Jbeta primers. Sequencing used immunoSEQ multiplex PCR; TCRdb keeps in-frame clones, though not all of them. The sample gives around 200,000 clones, roughly 78% of which show up once; 4.4% is in the top ten. Material for sequencing was PBMCs. The receptors originated from a woman between 25 and 40 years old in good health and CMV-seropositive.

Regarding this clone: The sample contains more than one DNA sequence encoding this CDR3. The chain is built from TRBV6-6 and TRBJ1-2; 9 positions match TRBD1. Germline CDR1 and CDR2: MNHNY and SVGAGI (reference sequence). The CDR3 consists of 14 residues. V trimming: 7 bases; J trimming: 1 base; junction bases outside the gene matches: 4. For the CDR3, the DNA is TGTGCCAGCAACGGACAGGGGTATAACTATGGCTACACCTTC. It translates to CASNGQGYNYGYTF.

This clone has more than one count but fewer than ten. The gene calls are TRBV2 and TRBJ1-2, with 9 bases aligning to TRBD1. This CDR3 has 14 amino acids. Trimming cost V 6 bases and J 5 bases; bases outside gene matches: 7. Per germline, CDR1 SNHLY and CDR2 FYNNEI. CDR3 sequence: CASRLTGGFYGYTF. Here the CDR3 DNA reads TGTGCCAGCAGGCTGACAGGGGGTTTTTATGGCTACACCTTC.

This clone was observed a few times. This chain joins TRBV9 and TRBJ2-7; 11 nucleotides line up with TRBD2. The V and J ends lost 1 base and 1 base, in that order; junction bases with no gene match: 7. Germline V gene sequence: CDR1 SGDLS, CDR2 YYNGEE. This CDR3 contains 17 residues. CDR3 sequence: CASSVTASGRLSYEQYF. DNA of the CDR3: TGTGCCAGCAGCGTAACGGCTAGCGGGAGGCTTTCCTACGAGCAGTACTTC.

The chain is built from TRBV29-1 and TRBJ2-3; weak D call: TRBD2 (5 bases). Germline CDR1 reads SQVTM; CDR2 reads ANQGSEA. This CDR3 spans 13 amino acids. Trimming shortened V by 6 bases and J by 4 bases, and 14 bases separated the two germline ends. This CDR3 is CSVPPSGADTQYF. For the CDR3, the DNA is TGCAGCGTCCCCCCGTCCGGGGCAGATACGCAGTATTTT.

The rearrangement uses TRBV4-3 and TRBJ1-1; no clear D. V was clipped by 1 base and J by 0 bases, with 6 bases between them. This CDR3 has 14 amino acids. Germline loops: CDR1 LGHNA, CDR2 YSLEER. This CDR3 reads CASSQARMNTEAFF. Written as DNA, the CDR3 is TGCGCCAGCAGCCAAGCCAGGATGAACACTGAAGCTTTCTTT.

The chain is built from TRBV5-1 and TRBJ1-2; 8 bases are a match to TRBD1. V lost 2 bases, J lost 0 bases, and 9 bases stayed unmatched. Germline V gene lookup returns CDR1 SGHRS and CDR2 YFSETQ. CDR3 size: 17 residues. This CDR3 reads CASSLPGGARANYGYTF. The CDR3 DNA follows: TGCGCCAGCAGCTTACCAGGGGGCGCGAGGGCTAACTATGGCTACACCTTC.

This CDR3 is CASSLRAGQGGGNEQFF. DNA for the CDR3: TGTGCCAGCAGCCTACGAGCGGGCCAGGGAGGGGGCAATGAGCAGTTCTTC. V is TRBV9 and J is TRBJ2-1; a possible D gene is TRBD2 (7 bases). The CDR3 consists of 17 residues. V lost 4 bases, J lost 6 bases, and 23 bases lay in between. Germline V gene sequence: CDR1 SGDLS, CDR2 YYNGEE.

The genes are TRBV6-1 and TRBJ2-7; a weak D match, TRBD1 (6 bases). The CDR3 has 14 residues. The germline V and J ends were trimmed by 8 bases and 0 bases, with 14 bases remaining between them. Germline V CDR1 and CDR2: MNHNS, SASEGT. CDR3 in amino acids: CASLQGHSSYEQYF. As DNA, the CDR3 is TGTGCCAGCCTACAGGGCCATAGCTCCTACGAGCAGTACTTC.

On this clone itself: One junction end disagrees with the germline gene, perhaps due to a read error. CDR3 in DNA: TGTGCCAGCAGTTTGGCAGGGAACTCTGAAGCTTTCTTT. Protein sequence: CASSLAGNSEAFF. This sequence joins TRBV27 and TRBJ1-1; D perhaps matches TRBD1 (5 bases). Per germline, CDR1 MNHEY and CDR2 SMNVEV (reference sequence). The CDR3 covers 13 residues.

The genes are TRBV5-1 and TRBJ2-5, with TRBD1 matching over 11 bases. Per the germline V gene, CDR1 is SGHRS and CDR2 is YFSETQ. The CDR3 length is 16 residues. The V segment lost 4 bases and the J segment 4 bases; nucleotides outside the gene matches: 9. This CDR3 reads CASSEPGQGDGETQYF. The CDR3 DNA reads TGCGCCAGCAGCGAACCGGGACAGGGGGACGGAGAGACCCAGTACTTC.

V is TRBV11-3 and J is TRBJ2-3; D is perhaps TRBD2 (6 bases). The length of the CDR3 is 15 residues. V lost 6 bases, J lost 3 bases, and 16 bases lay in between. The germline gives CDR1 SGHNT, CDR2 YENEEA. DNA for the CDR3: TGTGCCAGCAGACTAGCCCAGCGTCGAACAGATACGCAGTATTTT. Its protein product is CASRLAQRRTDTQYF.

J is TRBJ2-1 and V is TRBV2; TRBD1 matches 7 bases. V was clipped by 6 bases and J by 3 bases; unmatched bases: 8. The CDR3 runs to 15 residues. The germline gives CDR1 SNHLY, CDR2 FYNNEI. DNA of the CDR3: TGTGCCAGCAGGGAACAGGGGATGCGCTACAATGAGCAGTTCTTC. The encoded protein is CASREQGMRYNEQFF.

The chain has TRBV19 and TRBJ2-1, with D uncertain. The CDR3 loop spans 15 amino acids. Germline CDR1 LNHDA, CDR2 SQIVND (reference sequence). The V end lost 0 bases, the J end lost 1 base, and 7 bases lay between the germline ends. The CDR3 loop is CASSIDSASYNEQFF. The CDR3 DNA reads as TGTGCCAGTAGTATAGACTCAGCGTCCTACAATGAGCAGTTCTTC.

The chain carries TRBV9 and TRBJ2-1, with TRBD1 as a possible D gene (5 bases). The V gene lost 0 bases and the J gene lost 2 bases, with 12 bases spanning the gap. This CDR3 contains 16 residues. CDR1 SGDLS and CDR2 YYNGEE come from the germline V gene. As DNA, the CDR3 is TGTGCCAGCAGCGTAGACCCAGGGAACCCCTACAATGAGCAGTTCTTC. Translated, it gives CASSVDPGNPYNEQFF.

The V call is TRBV2, the J call TRBJ1-6; 7 bases line up with TRBD1. Germline lookup yields CDR1 SNHLY and CDR2 FYNNEI. With 7 bases clipped from V and 10 bases from J, the junction kept 10 bases outside the gene matches. The CDR3 covers 14 residues. CDR3 sequence (DNA): TGTGCCAGCAAACGACAGGGTATCGGGTCACCCCTCCACTTT. It is translated as CASKRQGIGSPLHF.

V and J are TRBV2 and TRBJ1-1, with D unresolved. This CDR3 comprises 13 residues. V shed 6 bases and J shed 7 bases, with 15 bases lying between them. Germline V CDR1 and CDR2: SNHLY, FYNNEI. The CDR3 protein is CASSPAGMFEAFF. The CDR3 DNA reads TGTGCCAGCAGCCCGGCGGGGATGTTTGAAGCTTTCTTT. Together with reference TRBV2 and TRBJ1-1, the CDR3 gives the full variable domain: EPEVTQTPSHQVTQMGQEVILRCVPISNHLYFYWYRQILGQKVEFLVSFYNNEISEKSEIFDDQFSVERPDGSNFTLKIRSTKLEDSAMYFCASSPAGMFEAFFGQGTRLTVV.

CDR3 in amino acids: CASSLRETQYF. The CDR3 bases are TGTGCCAGCTCACTTCGGGAGACCCAGTACTTC. This chain connects TRBV18 to TRBJ2-5; D not certain. Trimming pared 4 bases from V and 5 bases from J, leaving 5 bases between. The CDR3 length is 11 residues. Germline loops: CDR1 KGHSH, CDR2 LQKENI.

The chain uses TRBV29-1 and TRBJ2-7, with D hard to call. Between the trimmed V and J ends, which lost 4 bases and 0 bases, there was a span of 10 bases. This CDR3 region has 13 residues. Looked up from germline, CDR1 is SQVTM and CDR2 is ANQGSEA. CDR3 coding DNA: TGCAGCGTTGGGGCAGGTCGCTCCTACGAGCAGTACTTC. It yields the protein CSVGAGRSYEQYF.

This clone has more than one count but fewer than ten. The chain employs TRBV5-4 and TRBJ1-4; 8 positions agree with TRBD1. The CDR3 loop spans 16 amino acids. With V trimmed by 4 bases and J by 6 bases, 11 bases remained unmatched. The germline gives CDR1 SGHNT, CDR2 YYREEE (reference sequence). Here the CDR3 DNA reads TGTGCCAGCAGCCCATTTCGACAGGGGTGGGATGAAAAACTGTTTTTT. It yields the protein CASSPFRQGWDEKLFF.

The rearrangement links TRBV2 to TRBJ1-1; D gene uncertain. Trimming removed 3 bases at V and 7 bases at J, with 6 bases between. The CDR3 extends over 11 amino acids. Looked up from germline, CDR1 is SNHLY and CDR2 is FYNNEI. The CDR3 is CASSERVEAFF. Written as DNA, the CDR3 is TGTGCCAGCAGTGAGAGAGTTGAAGCTTTCTTT.

The count of this clone is one. The chain is built from TRBV19 and TRBJ1-1; D not resolved. This CDR3 comprises 12 residues. Germline V lookup: CDR1 LNHDA, CDR2 SQIVND (reference sequence). V lost 6 bases, J lost 1 base, and 6 bases lay in between. This CDR3 reads CASSTGNTEAFF. As DNA, the CDR3 is TGTGCCAGTAGCACTGGGAACACTGAAGCTTTCTTT.

The CDR3 spells CASTVRENYGYTF. The CDR3 DNA follows: TGTGCCAGCACGGTCAGGGAAAACTATGGCTACACCTTC. The J gene is TRBJ1-2, the V gene TRBV19, with D possibly being TRBD1 (5 bases). Deletions cut 9 bases from V and 2 bases from J, with 13 bases between. The CDR3 runs 13 residues. From germline, CDR1 is LNHDA and CDR2 SQIVND (reference sequence).

V is TRBV7-6 and J is TRBJ1-1; D unresolved. The CDR3 loop spans 13 amino acids. V was shortened by 6 bases and J by 0 bases, with 8 bases between the two germline ends. Germline CDR1 reads SGHVS; CDR2 reads FNYEAQ. The CDR3 loop is CASRAFMNTEAFF. CDR3 sequence (DNA): TGTGCCAGCAGGGCCTTCATGAACACTGAAGCTTTCTTT.

The genes are TRBV5-1 and TRBJ2-1; 11 nucleotides line up with TRBD2. The junction had 7 bases not matched to a gene; V was cut back by 0 bases and J by 8 bases. Germline V gene lookup returns CDR1 SGHRS and CDR2 YFSETQ. The CDR3 consists of 16 residues. The CDR3 here is CASSLALAGAGDEQFF. DNA for the CDR3: TGCGCCAGCAGCTTGGCACTAGCGGGAGCGGGAGATGAGCAGTTCTTC.

This clone was recorded only once. V gene TRBV4-3 combines with J gene TRBJ2-5, with 11 nucleotides matching TRBD2. The trim removed 5 bases at V and 5 bases at J, leaving 7 bases unmatched. This CDR3 region has 15 residues. The germline gives CDR1 LGHNA, CDR2 YSLEER. The CDR3 loop reads CASSTTSGRGETQYF. CDR3 coding DNA: TGCGCCAGCAGCACTACTAGCGGGAGAGGGGAGACCCAGTACTTC.

The chain couples TRBV10-3 to TRBJ2-2, with TRBD1 matching 9 bases. Germline CDR1 ENHRY, CDR2 SYGVKD. The junction had 3 bases not matched to a gene; V was cut back by 9 bases and J by 4 bases. CDR3 length: 13 amino acids. The CDR3 sequence is CAMATGGTGELFF. The CDR3 DNA sequence: TGTGCCATGGCGACAGGGGGCACCGGGGAGCTGTTTTTT.

This clone has only a few counts. The chain links TRBV7-2 to TRBJ2-1; 12 nucleotides line up with TRBD2. The CDR3 is made up of 18 amino acids. Trimming removed 4 bases from V and 0 bases from J; junction bases left unmatched: 7. Germline V CDR1 and CDR2: SGHTA, FQGNSA. In nucleotides, the CDR3 is TGTGCCAGCAGCTACACTAGCGGGGGGACAGGCTCCTACAATGAGCAGTTCTTC. This encodes CASSYTSGGTGSYNEQFF.

The chain couples TRBV5-1 to TRBJ2-1; the D gene is possibly TRBD2 (6 bases). The V gene's germline CDR1 is SGHRS and CDR2 YFSETQ. The CDR3 sequence is 14 residues long. V shed 4 bases and J shed 8 bases, with 16 bases lying between them. This CDR3 is CASSLTGGMDEQFF. DNA for the CDR3: TGCGCCAGCAGCCTTACGGGCGGGATGGATGAGCAGTTCTTC.

V gene TRBV21-1 combines with J gene TRBJ1-1; the table's D call of TRBD1 was not tested on the DNA. TRBV21-1 is labeled a pseudogene. The CDR3 is 14 amino acids. CDR3 nucleotides: TGTGCCAGCAGATGGACAGGGGGGGCCACTGAAGCTTTCTTT. It yields the protein CASRWTGGATEAFF.

The rearrangement links TRBV7-9 to TRBJ1-3; no reliable D call. Trimming took off 1 base at V and 0 bases at J, with 10 bases between the two ends. The CDR3 extends over 16 amino acids. From germline, CDR1 is SEHNR and CDR2 FQNEAQ (reference sequence). The DNA of the CDR3 is TGTGCCAGCAGCTTAGACGGAGGAAACTCTGGAAACACCATATATTTT. It translates to CASSLDGGNSGNTIYF.

The genes are TRBV11-3 and TRBJ2-5; D is possibly TRBD1 (5 bases). Germline CDR1 reads SGHNT; CDR2 reads YENEEA. This CDR3 contains 15 residues. V was pared by 5 bases and J by 2 bases, with 15 bases between. This chain's CDR3 is CASSLTRQRQETQYF. The CDR3 DNA follows: TGTGCCAGCAGCCTTACAAGACAGAGACAAGAGACCCAGTACTTC. The full variable domain, its missing parts supplied by reference TRBV11-3 and TRBJ2-5, is EAGVVQSPRYKIIEKKQPVAFWCNPISGHNTLYWYLQNLGQGPELLIRYENEEAVDDSQLPKDRFSAERLKGVDSTLKIQPAELGDSAVYLCASSLTRQRQETQYFGPGTRLLVL.

The chain uses TRBV7-9 and TRBJ1-1, with D maybe TRBD1 (6 bases). Germline V gene lookup returns CDR1 SEHNR and CDR2 FQNEAQ (reference sequence). V dropped 0 bases and J dropped 3 bases, with 11 bases sitting between them. The CDR3 extends over 15 amino acids. The CDR3 nucleotides are TGTGCCAGCAGCTTAGCGGGGGCCCAGGACACTGAAGCTTTCTTT. This codes for CASSLAGAQDTEAFF.